This is a list of T cell receptor beta chains from one sample in a study of T cells after yellow fever vaccination. TCRdb reprocessed the 5' RACE reads via MiXCR and lists one record per CDR3 protein. The sample includes 15,000 or so distinct CDR3 sequences, about 7.3% seen only once; the top ten take about 1.5%. This sample comprised PBMCs, either bulk or a sorted T-cell subset (CD4+, CD8+, memory, or dextramer-sorted; not recorded which), obtained on the day of the yellow fever booster vaccination. The source is a man in his late teens or twenties who received the YFV17D yellow fever vaccine. The CDR3 runs from the conserved cysteine through the conserved F or W. D genes are given only for firm matches. For some rows the clone size is stated as once, few or many, or as a class when expanded; others skip it.

d_call j_call clone_size v_call cdr3_nt cdr3_aa
. TRBJ2-7 . TRBV29-1 TGCAGCGTTTATCTGTCGGGGGACGAGCAGTACTTC CSVYLSGDEQYF
. TRBJ1-1 medium-sized TRBV12-3/TRBV12-4 TGTGCCAGCAGTTCATTGGCTGAAGCTTTCTTT CASSSLAEAFF
. TRBJ1-2 many TRBV5-5 TGTGCCAGCAGCTTATCGAATCGGGGCGGTGATTACAGTATCTATGGCTACACCTTC CASSLSNRGGDYSIYGYTF
. TRBJ2-4 . TRBV7-2 TGTGCCAGCAGCTCCCCCGTACTAGCCAAAAACATTCAGTACTTC CASSSPVLAKNIQYF
. TRBJ2-3 many TRBV2 TGTGCCAGCAGTGGGGGGCCTAGCGGTAGCACAGATACGCAGTATTTT CASSGGPSGSTDTQYF
TRBD1 TRBJ1-1 many TRBV20-1 TGCAGTACGCCAGGGGGAGCGTACACTGAAGCTTTCTTT CSTPGGAYTEAFF
TRBD2 TRBJ2-3 . TRBV4-3 TGCGCCAGCAGCTTCTCGACTAGCGGGGGGGCCGGAGATACGCAGTATTTT CASSFSTSGGAGDTQYF
. TRBJ1-1 many TRBV9 TGTGCCAGCAGCGTATCCGGCCCGTCCACTGAAGCTTTCTTT CASSVSGPSTEAFF
TRBD2 TRBJ2-3 medium-sized TRBV4-1 TGCGCCAGCAGCCAATTGGGACTAGCGGGGGCAATCTCTAATACGCAGTATTTT CASSQLGLAGAISNTQYF
. TRBJ1-6 many TRBV12-3/TRBV12-4 TGTGCCACCACCTTGGGGGGTAGTATGAATTCACCCCTCCACTTT CATTLGGSMNSPLHF
. TRBJ2-4 many TRBV5-6 TGTGCCAGCAGCTCGGGGCCGTTTCAGTACTTC CASSSGPFQYF
TRBD1 TRBJ2-2 many TRBV15 TGTGCCACCAGCAGAGGGACAGGGGCCACCGGGGAGCTGTTTTTT CATSRGTGATGELFF
TRBD2 TRBJ2-3 many TRBV28 TGTGCCAGCAGTACGGCCGCGGGGGGCAGCACAGATACGCAGTATTTT CASSTAAGGSTDTQYF
. TRBJ1-2 many TRBV6-6 TGTGCCAGCAGTGAGCCCGGTGGATACTATGGCTACACCTTC CASSEPGGYYGYTF
. TRBJ1-1 medium-sized TRBV20-1 TGCAGTGCTAGACCAGGGGCCAGGGCGACTGAAGCTTTCTTT CSARPGARATEAFF
. TRBJ2-5 medium-sized TRBV6-6 TGTGCCAGCAGCCCCCAAGAGACCCAGTACTTC CASSPQETQYF
TRBD1 TRBJ2-3 many TRBV20-1 TGCAGTGCTAGCAATTGGAGACAGGGAGTCACAGATACGCAGTATTTT CSASNWRQGVTDTQYF
. TRBJ2-5 medium-sized TRBV9 TGTGCCAGCAGCGTAGCGGAGGCAGAGACCCAGTACTTC CASSVAEAETQYF
. TRBJ2-3 many TRBV5-4 TGTGCCAGCAGCGCCGGGCTAGTCACAGATACGCAGTATTTT CASSAGLVTDTQYF
. TRBJ1-1 many TRBV20-1 TGCAGTGCTAGATCGGGGGGGTTCGCTGAAGCTTTCTTT CSARSGGFAEAFF
TRBD1 TRBJ2-3 once TRBV11-2 TGTGCCAGCAGCAACCGGGACAGGGGAAATACGCAGTATTTT CASSNRDRGNTQYF
. TRBJ1-2 many TRBV6-1 TGTGCCAGCAGTGAGGGCGCTCGCTTCTATGGCTACACCTTC CASSEGARFYGYTF
TRBD2 TRBJ2-5 many TRBV5-4 TGTGCCAGCAGCTTACCGGGAGGACAAGAGACCCAGTACTTC CASSLPGGQETQYF
. TRBJ2-4 many TRBV18 TGTGCCAGCTCACCTACCGGGGGCCCCTTAGCCAAAAACATTCAGTACTTC CASSPTGGPLAKNIQYF
. TRBJ2-5 . TRBV5-5 TGTGCCAGCAGCTTATGGGCCGTGGTGACCCAGAACTTC CASSLWAVVTQNF
. TRBJ2-1 . TRBV20-1 TGCAGTGCTAGATCCGGGGGCGGGTACAATGAGCAGTTCTTC CSARSGGGYNEQFF
. TRBJ2-5 many TRBV12-2 TGTGCAAGTCGCTTACAGGGAGAGACCCAGTACTTC CASRLQGETQYF
. TRBJ2-1 many TRBV7-3 TGTGCCAGCAGCCCTAGCTCCTACAATGAGCAGTTCTTC CASSPSSYNEQFF
TRBD1 TRBJ2-5 many TRBV6-1 TGTGCCAGCAGTGCCTCGGGGACAGGTCACCAAGAGACCCAGTACTTC CASSASGTGHQETQYF
. TRBJ1-6 medium-sized TRBV12-3/TRBV12-4 TGTGCCAGCAGTTCAAGCTCCTATAATTCACCCCTCCACTTT CASSSSSYNSPLHF
. TRBJ1-3 many TRBV3-1 TGTGCCAGCAGCCTCGGACCGCACTCTGGAAACACCATATATTTT CASSLGPHSGNTIYF
TRBD2 TRBJ2-3 many TRBV5-1 TGCGCCAGCAGCTTGGATAGCGGGGGGAATGCAGATACGCAGTATTTT CASSLDSGGNADTQYF
. TRBJ2-2 many TRBV7-2 TGTGCCAGCAGCCCCTGGGGGGGACAAAACACCGGGGAGCTGTTTTTT CASSPWGGQNTGELFF
. TRBJ2-2 many TRBV7-2 TGTGCCAGCAGCTTAAGACAGATGAACACCGGGGAGCTGTTTTTT CASSLRQMNTGELFF
TRBD2 TRBJ2-5 medium-sized TRBV20-1 TGCAGTGCTAGAGATCCCAGCGGGGGTGGAGAGACCCAGTACTTC CSARDPSGGGETQYF
. TRBJ2-1 many TRBV3-1 TGTGCCAGCAGCCAGGTTCTTTGGGGGCCCGATGAGCAGTTCTTC CASSQVLWGPDEQFF
. TRBJ1-2 many TRBV14 TGTGCCAGCAGCGCGGGTTTGGGTTTTGACTACACCTTC CASSAGLGFDYTF
. TRBJ2-7 many TRBV12-3/TRBV12-4 TGTGCCAGCAGTTTTCCGGGCCCGGGGCGGGAGCAGTACTTC CASSFPGPGREQYF
. TRBJ1-1 many TRBV14 TGTGCCAGCAGCCAAGCGACTAAAGGGAGCACTGAAGCTTTCTTT CASSQATKGSTEAFF
TRBD1 TRBJ2-5 many TRBV5-1 TGCGCCAGCAGCTACGTCGGGACAGGGCAAGAGACCCAGTACTTC CASSYVGTGQETQYF
TRBD1 TRBJ1-1 many TRBV6-5 TGTGCCAGCAGACGATCCCGACAGGGGGCCGCTGAAGCTTTCTTT CASRRSRQGAAEAFF
. TRBJ2-2 few TRBV5-4 TGTGCCAGCAGCTTTGGACTGAACACCGGGGAGCTGTTTTTT CASSFGLNTGELFF
TRBD1 TRBJ1-4 medium-sized TRBV12-3/TRBV12-4 TGTGCCAGCAGTCCCACCGGGACAGGGAATGAAAAACTGTTTTTT CASSPTGTGNEKLFF
TRBD1 TRBJ1-1 few TRBV19 TGTGCCACAATATGGACAGGGAGATTCACTGAAGCTTTCTTT CATIWTGRFTEAFF
. TRBJ1-2 . TRBV20-1 TGCAGTGCTAGAGCCGGGTTTAGTCACTATGGCTACACCTTC CSARAGFSHYGYTF
. TRBJ2-5 . TRBV7-2 TGTGCCAGCAGTCCCCGGGTAGCAGAGACCCAGTACTTC CASSPRVAETQYF
. TRBJ2-2 many TRBV7-2 TGTGCCAGCAGCTCAACAAGACAGGCCGGGGAGCTGTTTTTT CASSSTRQAGELFF
TRBD2 TRBJ2-3 many TRBV7-2 TGTGCCAGCAGCTTAGGGACTAGCGGGGGGTTTACGCAGTATTTT CASSLGTSGGFTQYF
. TRBJ2-3 medium-sized TRBV7-2 TGTGCCAGCAGCGTACAGGGAGGAGGCACAGATACGCAGTATTTT CASSVQGGGTDTQYF
. TRBJ2-7 medium-sized TRBV15 TGTGCCACCAGCACTAGGGGGGGGGTCTACGAGCAGTACTTC CATSTRGGVYEQYF
. TRBJ2-7 medium-sized TRBV18 TGTGCCAGCTCAGCCGCCCTCGAGCAGTACTTC CASSAALEQYF
. TRBJ2-5 many TRBV6-2/TRBV6-3 TGTGCCAGCAGTACCCTGGGGACATTCGGGGAGACCCAGTACTTC CASSTLGTFGETQYF
. TRBJ2-3 medium-sized TRBV6-6 TGTGCCAGCAGTTACCCCAGAGAAGGGTCTAGCACAGATACGCAGTATTTT CASSYPREGSSTDTQYF
TRBD2 TRBJ2-3 many TRBV6-2/TRBV6-3 TGTGCCAGCAGTCTGCGGGGGGTGCCCCTTAGCACAGATACGCAGTATTTT CASSLRGVPLSTDTQYF
. TRBJ1-1 many TRBV5-4 TGTGCCAGCAGACCCGACAGCCCGAACACTGAAGCTTTCTTT CASRPDSPNTEAFF
. TRBJ2-3 many TRBV6-5 TGTGCCAGCAGTTCTCTAAGGGGAGATACGCAGTATTTT CASSSLRGDTQYF
. TRBJ2-3 medium-sized TRBV5-1 TGCGCCAGCAGCTTGGTTGCTAGCGGCACAGATACGCAGTATTTT CASSLVASGTDTQYF
. TRBJ2-1 medium-sized TRBV5-1 TGCGCCAGCGCATACCCAAGCTCCTACAATGAGCAGTTCTTC CASAYPSSYNEQFF
TRBD1 TRBJ1-4 many TRBV5-1 TGCGCCAGCAGCTTGGTTGGGACAGGGTTCAATGAAAAACTGTTTTTT CASSLVGTGFNEKLFF